The 26 T cell receptor beta chains given below trace back to one sample, sequenced in a study of patients and donors after allogeneic stem cell transplantation. One entry per CDR3 protein results from TCRdb running MiXCR on the RT-PCR reads. The sample contains about 160,000 distinct CDR3 sequences, 30% to 45% of which appear only once. Sequenced: blood, either unsorted or a sorted T cell fraction (not recorded which). Every receptor here comes from a human donor who was either an allogeneic HSCT recipient or a stem cell or donor lymphocyte infusion donor (not recorded which). It is not recorded whose cells these are; they may come from a transplant donor.

The chain links TRBV12-5 to TRBJ2-1; no clear D gene. V was pared by 4 bases and J by 8 bases, with 9 bases between. The CDR3 extends over 12 amino acids. CDR1 LGHNT and CDR2 FRNRAP come from the germline V gene. The CDR3 region has the DNA TGTGCTAGTGGTTCGGCAAGCGATGAGCAGTTCTTC. Translation: CASGSASDEQFF.

The table lists this clonotype with a few counts. The V call is TRBV12-3 or TRBV12-4, the J call TRBJ1-6; the match to TRBD1 covers 7 bases. V gave up 2 bases and J gave up 14 bases; unmatched junction bases: 12. CDR3 length: 15 amino acids. CDR3 sequence reads: CASSLLGDSEIALHF. In nucleotides, the CDR3 is TGTGCCAGCAGTTTATTAGGGGACAGTGAGATAGCCCTCCACTTT.

The chain combines TRBV20-1 with TRBJ1-2; no clear D gene. CDR1 is DFQATT and CDR2 is SNEGSKA in the germline V gene (reference sequence). The CDR3 is 13 residues long. V lost 5 bases and J 5 bases, leaving 15 bases between the germline ends. CDR3 protein: CSAPQSGSYGYTF. CDR3 sequence (DNA): TGCAGTGCTCCCCAATCAGGATCTTATGGCTACACCTTC.

The rearrangement joins TRBV6-2 or TRBV6-3 to TRBJ2-1, with 10 bases matching TRBD2. The junction had 8 bases not matched to a gene; V was cut back by 5 bases and J by 10 bases. Germline assignment: CDR1 MNHEY and CDR2 SVGEGT. The CDR3 has 14 amino acids. Here the CDR3 DNA reads TGTGCCAGCAGTCTTTCTCTAGCGGGGGTGGAGCAGTTCTTC. Translated, it gives CASSLSLAGVEQFF.

The V call is TRBV29-1, the J call TRBJ1-2; weak D call: TRBD1 (5 bases). V shed 0 bases and J shed 5 bases, with 13 bases lying between them. Germline V CDR1 and CDR2: SQVTM, ANQGSEA. CDR3 length equals 14 residues. This CDR3 reads CSVEDRGTDYGYTF. The CDR3 DNA reads as TGCAGCGTTGAAGATCGGGGGACTGATTATGGCTACACCTTC.

A few counts support this clonotype. The rearrangement joins TRBV27 to TRBJ1-2; 8 bases line up with TRBD1. With V trimmed by 6 bases and J by 5 bases, 11 bases remained unmatched. CDR3 length: 15 amino acids. The germline CDR1 and CDR2 sequences are MNHEY and SMNVEV (reference sequence). The DNA for the CDR3 is TGTGCCAGCAGAATTAGACAGGGGATGGGGTATGGCTACACCTTC. Translated: CASRIRQGMGYGYTF.

The chain links TRBV28 to TRBJ1-3; 9 bases align to TRBD1. Germline CDR1 and CDR2: MDHEN and SYDVKM. The V gene end was trimmed by 6 bases and the J gene end by 4 bases; junction bases not matched to a gene: 10. The CDR3 extends over 16 amino acids. The CDR3 DNA is TGTGCCAGCAGCCCCCCGGGACAGGGTGACGGAAACACCATATATTTT. It is translated as CASSPPGQGDGNTIYF.

This clonotype was observed a handful of times. The chain is built from TRBV11-2 and TRBJ1-2; D gene ambiguous. Trimming cost V 0 bases and J 3 bases, with 8 bases left between them. Germline lookup yields CDR1 SGHAT and CDR2 FQNNGV. The CDR3 is 14 amino acids. This CDR3 is CASSLDRQDYGYTF. In nucleotides, the CDR3 is TGTGCCAGCAGCTTAGATCGTCAGGACTATGGCTACACCTTC.

This chain links TRBV20-1 with TRBJ1-5; D might be TRBD1 (5 bases). Germline V CDR1 and CDR2: DFQATT, SNEGSKA (reference sequence). Trimming removed 3 bases from V and 0 bases from J, with 9 bases in between. This CDR3 has 14 amino acids. CDR3 sequence (DNA): TGCAGTGCTAGGGGGGACCTTAGCAATCAGCCCCAGCATTTT. Residues: CSARGDLSNQPQHF.

This clonotype was seen only a few times. The chain joins TRBV2 to TRBJ1-2, with D uncertain. This CDR3 has 13 amino acids. Germline CDR1 and CDR2: SNHLY and FYNNEI. With 5 bases removed from V and 3 bases from J, the gap between germline ends came to 10 bases. CDR3 sequence (DNA): TGTGCCAGCAGTTCCAACGGGGACTATGGCTACACCTTC. This encodes CASSSNGDYGYTF.

The gene calls are TRBV5-1 and TRBJ1-5; D not certain. In germline, CDR1 is SGHRS, CDR2 YFSETQ. Trimming took 0 bases from V and 10 from J, leaving 14 bases between them. This CDR3 contains 14 residues. DNA for the CDR3: TGCGCCAGCAGCTTGGCCGGTACGAGCACACCCCAGCATTTT. Protein: CASSLAGTSTPQHF.

The rearrangement links TRBV5-5 to TRBJ1-3, with TRBD1 matching over 10 bases. Germline trimming cut 4 bases from V and 0 bases from J; bases unmatched to any gene: 4. The CDR3 has 16 amino acids. Germline CDR1 reads SGHKS; CDR2 reads YYEKEE (reference sequence). The DNA of the CDR3 is TGTGCCAGCAGCCCAGGGACAGGGGACTCTGGAAACACCATATATTTT. Translated: CASSPGTGDSGNTIYF.

The chain joins TRBV19 to TRBJ1-5; D gene unclear. Trimming pared 3 bases from V and 11 bases from J, leaving 11 bases between. The CDR3 totals 12 residues. Germline CDR1 is LNHDA and CDR2 is SQIVND (reference sequence). The CDR3 DNA follows: TGTGCCAGTAGTATTTCCCCCATGGCCCAGCATTTT. It yields the protein CASSISPMAQHF.

The chain recombines TRBV5-4 with TRBJ2-7; 9 bases agree with TRBD1. From germline, CDR1 is SGHNT and CDR2 YYREEE (reference sequence). This CDR3 spans 14 amino acids. Trimming took 5 bases from V and 2 from J; bases not matched to a gene: 5. The CDR3 loop reads CASREQGATYEQYF. Here the CDR3 DNA reads TGTGCCAGCAGGGAACAGGGGGCGACCTACGAGCAGTACTTC.

This chain joins TRBV11-2 and TRBJ1-2; TRBD1 is a possible D gene (6 bases). Germline V gives CDR1 SGHAT, CDR2 FQNNGV. There are 17 residues in the CDR3. The V gene lost 3 bases and the J gene lost 4 bases, with 21 bases spanning the gap. The CDR3 DNA follows: TGTGCCAGCAGCTTTGGGAGCGGGGGGCCAACGGCCTATGGCTACACCTTC. Its translation: CASSFGSGGPTAYGYTF.

This clonotype was detected only once. The V and J genes are TRBV5-1 and TRBJ2-1, with TRBD2 matching 11 bases. This CDR3 is 15 amino acids long. J gave up 4 bases and V 5 bases, and 5 bases lay outside the gene matches. Germline CDR1 reads SGHRS; CDR2 reads YFSETQ. The CDR3 region is CASRLTSGSYNEQFF. CDR3 sequence (DNA): TGCGCCAGCAGGCTTACTAGCGGGAGTTACAATGAGCAGTTCTTC.

This clonotype was detected a few times. V gene TRBV20-1 combines with J gene TRBJ1-5; D not certain. The CDR3 runs to 15 residues. V was cut by 0 bases and J by 0 bases, with 9 bases left in between. Germline-derived CDR1 and CDR2 are DFQATT and SNEGSKA (reference sequence). The chain's CDR3 is CSARDIDVSNQPQHF. The CDR3 DNA reads as TGCAGTGCTAGAGATATTGACGTTAGCAATCAGCCCCAGCATTTT.

This sequence joins TRBV12-3 or TRBV12-4 and TRBJ2-1; maybe TRBD1 (5 bases). CDR3 size: 12 residues. Trimming stripped 5 bases from V and 12 bases from J, with 14 bases between. CDR3 nucleotides: TGTGCCAGCAGTCTCGACAGCCGTCCGCAGTTCTTC. Residues: CASSLDSRPQFF.

This chain uses TRBV3-1 with TRBJ1-5; 10 bases agree with TRBD1. V shed 0 bases and J 2 bases; nucleotides not matched to a gene: 10. Germline lookup yields CDR1 LGHDT and CDR2 YNNKEL (reference sequence). The CDR3 runs to 19 residues. CDR3 in amino acids: CASSQDRGTGDGGNQPQHF. The CDR3 DNA sequence: TGTGCCAGCAGCCAAGATCGGGGGACAGGGGACGGAGGCAATCAGCCCCAGCATTTT.

This clonotype was observed a few times. In DNA, the CDR3 is TGTGCCAGCAGTATTTTCACTGAAGCTTTCTTT. It specifies CASSIFTEAFF. This rearrangement joins TRBV2 to TRBJ1-1; D is undetermined. The V and J ends lost 5 bases and 4 bases respectively, with 5 bases between them. The germline gives CDR1 SNHLY, CDR2 FYNNEI. The CDR3 totals 11 residues.

The CDR3 DNA is TGTGCCAGCAGTCTCGGCGGACAGGGGTATCAGCCCCAGCATTTT. Translated, it gives CASSLGGQGYQPQHF. The rearrangement joins TRBV12-3 or TRBV12-4 to TRBJ1-5; 9 bases agree with TRBD1. J was trimmed by 5 bases and V by 5 bases; bases with no gene match: 7. The CDR3 is made up of 15 amino acids.

The chain is built from TRBV7-2 and TRBJ2-3; the D call may be TRBD1 or TRBD2 (6 bases each). CDR1 SGHTA and CDR2 FQGNSA come from the germline V gene. The CDR3 totals 14 residues. V dropped 1 base and J dropped 11 bases, with 16 bases sitting between them. CDR3 DNA sequence: TGTGCCAGCAGCTTAGGGATCCTGAGGGGGGAGCAGTATTTT. It encodes CASSLGILRGEQYF.

The chain employs TRBV5-1 and TRBJ2-2, with 7 bases matching TRBD1. The CDR3 covers 18 residues. After removal of 4 bases from V and 4 bases from J, the junction contained 16 bases not matched to a gene. Germline assignment: CDR1 SGHRS and CDR2 YFSETQ. This chain's CDR3 is CASSTGTGALISTGELFF. The CDR3 coding sequence is TGCGCCAGCAGCACCGGTACAGGGGCCCTAATAAGCACCGGGGAGCTGTTTTTT.

The chain has TRBV7-8 and TRBJ2-6; D not certain. The CDR3 consists of 17 residues. Germline V CDR1 and CDR2: SGHVS, FQNEAQ. The V gene lost 2 bases and the J gene lost 0 bases, with 11 bases spanning the gap. In DNA form, the CDR3 reads TGTGCCAGCAGCTTAATGTCCTTGGCCTCTGGGGCCAACGTCCTGACTTTC. Translation gives CASSLMSLASGANVLTF. Supplemented by reference TRBV7-8 and TRBJ2-6, the full variable domain reads GAGVSQSPRYKVAKRGQDVALRCDPISGHVSLFWYQQALGQGPEFLTYFQNEAQLDKSGLPSDRFFAERPEGSVSTLKIQRTQQEDSAVYLCASSLMSLASGANVLTFGAGSRLTVL.

The chain combines TRBV9 with TRBJ2-2, with 10 bases fitting TRBD2. Unmatched junction bases numbered 10, after V lost 3 bases and J lost 8 bases. From germline, CDR1 is SGDLS and CDR2 YYNGEE. This CDR3 comprises 16 residues. The CDR3 loop is CASSEPSGGFSGELFF. In DNA form, the CDR3 reads TGTGCCAGCAGCGAACCTAGCGGGGGCTTCTCAGGGGAGCTGTTTTTT.

This clonotype occurred a few times. The V call is TRBV4-1, the J call TRBJ2-1; the match to TRBD1 covers 9 bases. This CDR3 region has 16 residues. Unmatched junction bases numbered 1, after V lost 0 bases and J lost 1 base. Germline V gene sequence: CDR1 MGHRA, CDR2 YSYEKL. As DNA, the CDR3 is TGCGCCAGCAGCCAAGAAGGGACAGGGTCCTACAATGAGCAGTTCTTC. This gives the protein CASSQEGTGSYNEQFF.